The clone carrying this T cell receptor (beta chain) is a singleton in its sample. Its matching antigen is unknown. This record belongs to a study of cytomegalovirus exposure and HLA in healthy donors. Points from the study as a whole: What a later analysis showed was that several of the most significant clusters appeared linked to common viral pathogens. Productive rates of about 87% or about 30% were seen for most TCR beta V segments in an earlier analysis. A later examination showed that TCR association rates differed by HLA locus, with DRB1 most and HLA-C fewest.

Primers for the PCR totalled 60 Vbeta and 13 Jbeta. Produced via immunoSEQ multiplex PCR; TCRdb's table is partial and in-frame only. The sample holds 110,000 to 150,000 clones; roughly 73% are singletons and the top ten take roughly 14%. Germline CDR1 and CDR2: SQVTM and ANQGSEA. The CDR3 is made up of 18 amino acids. Losses at the gene ends were 1 base for V and 0 bases for J; bases not matched to a gene: 11. Among the donors, all were healthy bone marrow donors. Sequencing was performed on PBMCs. This sequence originates from a human donor in good health. The gene calls are TRBV29-1 and TRBJ2-5; 10 bases are a match to TRBD2. The DNA of the CDR3 is TGCAGCGTTGAAGGACTAGCGGGTCGATTAGACTACCAAGAGACCCAGTACTTC. Translation: CSVEGLAGRLDYQETQYF.